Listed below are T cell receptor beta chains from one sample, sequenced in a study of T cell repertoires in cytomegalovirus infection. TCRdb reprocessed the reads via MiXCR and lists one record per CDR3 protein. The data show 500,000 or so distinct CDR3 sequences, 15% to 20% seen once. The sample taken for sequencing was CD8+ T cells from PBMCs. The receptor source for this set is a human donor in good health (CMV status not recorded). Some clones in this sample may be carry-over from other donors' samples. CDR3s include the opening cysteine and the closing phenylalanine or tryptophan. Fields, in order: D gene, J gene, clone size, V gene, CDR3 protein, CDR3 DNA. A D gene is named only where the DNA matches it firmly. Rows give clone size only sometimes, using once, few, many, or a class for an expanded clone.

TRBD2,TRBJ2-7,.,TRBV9,CASSAGTSGSIYEQYF,TGTGCCAGCAGCGCCGGGACTAGCGGGAGTATCTACGAGCAGTACTTC
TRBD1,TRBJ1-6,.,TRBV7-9,CASRPVTGAGSPLHF,TGTGCCAGCAGGCCTGTGACAGGGGCAGGGTCACCCCTCCACTTT
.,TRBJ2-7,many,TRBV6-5,CASSQRGPHSSYEQYF,TGTGCCAGCAGTCAAAGGGGACCCCACTCGTCCTACGAGCAGTACTTC
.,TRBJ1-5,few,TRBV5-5,CASSFDEGQPQHF,TGTGCCAGCAGCTTCGACGAGGGTCAGCCCCAGCATTTT
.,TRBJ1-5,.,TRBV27,CASSPGTPNQPQHF,TGTGCCAGCAGTCCCGGGACACCGAATCAGCCCCAGCATTTT
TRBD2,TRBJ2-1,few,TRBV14,CASSHGGETSGTNYNEQFF,TGTGCCAGCAGCCACGGAGGGGAGACTAGCGGAACCAATTACAATGAGCAGTTCTTC
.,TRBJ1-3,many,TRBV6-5,CASSYAPSSGNTIYF,TGTGCCAGCAGTTACGCACCCAGCTCTGGAAACACCATATATTTT
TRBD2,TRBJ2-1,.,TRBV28,CASSFIAGVGNEQFF,TGTGCCAGCAGTTTCATAGCGGGAGTAGGCAATGAGCAGTTCTTC
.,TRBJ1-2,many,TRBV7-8,CASSLAAGANYGYTF,TGTGCCAGCAGCTTAGCGGCCGGGGCTAACTATGGCTACACCTTC
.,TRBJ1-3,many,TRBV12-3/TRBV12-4,CATEGSHSGNTIYF,TGTGCCACAGAGGGGTCGCACTCTGGAAACACCATATATTTT
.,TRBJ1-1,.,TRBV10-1,CASSEGSTEAFF,TGCGCCAGCAGTGAGGGGAGCACTGAAGCTTTCTTT
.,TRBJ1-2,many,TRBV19,CASSIALRRTYGYTF,TGTGCCAGTAGTATAGCCCTGAGACGGACCTATGGCTACACCTTC
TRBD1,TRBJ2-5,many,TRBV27,CASSRRDRAPETQYF,TGTGCCAGCAGTCGCCGGGACAGGGCACCAGAGACCCAGTACTTC
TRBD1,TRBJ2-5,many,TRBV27,CASSPWTGLETQYF,TGTGCCAGCAGTCCATGGACAGGGCTGGAGACCCAGTACTTC
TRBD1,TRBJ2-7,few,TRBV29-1,CSVRRVGQGYEQYF,TGCAGCGTTCGCAGGGTGGGACAGGGCTACGAGCAGTACTTC
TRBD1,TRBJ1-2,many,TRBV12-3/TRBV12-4,CASSLLGTGGGGYTF,TGTGCCAGCAGTTTATTAGGGACAGGGGGGGGAGGCTACACCTTC
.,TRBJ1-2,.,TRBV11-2,CASSSTRRYTF,TGTGCCAGCAGCTCGACACGTCGCTACACCTTC
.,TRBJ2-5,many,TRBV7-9,CASSLGGVGVGETQYF,TGTGCCAGCAGCTTAGGAGGGGTCGGCGTCGGAGAGACCCAGTACTTC
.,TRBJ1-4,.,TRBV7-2,CASSPDNLEKMFF,TGTGCCAGCAGCCCCGACAACCTTGAAAAAATGTTTTTT
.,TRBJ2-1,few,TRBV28,CASTPVRGPPPNEQFF,TGTGCCAGCACCCCCGTGAGGGGCCCCCCCCCCAATGAGCAGTTCTTC
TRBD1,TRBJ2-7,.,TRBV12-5,CASGFRDSPYEQYF,TGTGCTAGTGGTTTCAGGGACAGCCCCTACGAGCAGTACTTC
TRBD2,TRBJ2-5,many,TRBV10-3,CATLTGERGNQETQYF,TGTGCCACCCTCACGGGGGAGCGGGGCAACCAAGAGACCCAGTACTTC
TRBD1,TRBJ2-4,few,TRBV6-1,CASSEAGQGPNIQYF,TGTGCCAGCAGTGAAGCAGGACAGGGCCCCAACATTCAGTACTTC
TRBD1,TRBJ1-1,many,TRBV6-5,CASRQGEMNTEAFF,TGTGCCAGCAGACAGGGGGAGATGAACACTGAAGCTTTCTTT
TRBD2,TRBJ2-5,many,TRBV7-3,CASSPQSGGITQYF,TGTGCCAGCAGCCCCCAAAGCGGGGGGATAACCCAGTACTTC
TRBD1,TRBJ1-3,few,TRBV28,CASSFRTGRADTIYF,TGTGCCAGCAGTTTCCGGACAGGGAGGGCAGACACCATATATTTT
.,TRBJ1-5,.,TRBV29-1,CSVEVASNQPRHF,TGCAGCGTTGAAGTGGCTAGCAATCAGCCCCGGCATTTT
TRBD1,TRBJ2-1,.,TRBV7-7,CASSPHQRGLFDEQFF,TGTGCCAGCAGCCCTCACCAAAGGGGGCTTTTCGATGAGCAGTTCTTC
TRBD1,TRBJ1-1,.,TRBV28,CASSFLQGAGNTEAFF,TGTGCCAGCAGTTTCTTACAGGGGGCGGGGAACACTGAAGCTTTCTTT
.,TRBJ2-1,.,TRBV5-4,CASSLQSPANEQFF,TGTGCCAGCAGCTTGCAGAGTCCGGCCAATGAGCAGTTCTTC
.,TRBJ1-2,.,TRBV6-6,CASIYEFYGYTF,TGTGCCAGCATTTACGAATTCTATGGCTACACCTTC
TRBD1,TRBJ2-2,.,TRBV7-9,CASSRTGDTGELFF,TGTGCCAGCAGCCGGACAGGGGACACCGGGGAGCTGTTTTTT
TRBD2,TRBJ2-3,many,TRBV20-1,CSARDIRDYRNTDTQYF,TGCAGTGCTAGAGACATCCGGGACTATCGGAACACAGATACGCAGTATTTT
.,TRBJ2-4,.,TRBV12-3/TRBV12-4,CASSFPQYF,TGTGCCAGCAGTTTCCCTCAGTACTTC
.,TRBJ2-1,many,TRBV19,CASSITGYNEQFF,TGTGCCAGTAGTATAACTGGCTACAATGAGCAGTTCTTC
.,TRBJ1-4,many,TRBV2,CASSEWEAANEKLFF,TGTGCCAGCAGTGAATGGGAGGCAGCTAATGAAAAACTGTTTTTT
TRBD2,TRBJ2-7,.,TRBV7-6,CASSLGTSETYETYF,TGTGCCAGCAGCCTGGGGACTAGCGAGACCTACGAGACGTACTTC
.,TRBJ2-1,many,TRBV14,CASSQDDGDYNEQFF,TGTGCCAGCAGCCAAGATGACGGGGATTACAATGAGCAGTTCTTC
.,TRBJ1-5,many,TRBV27,CASSLTGAWNQPQHF,TGTGCCAGCAGTTTAACGGGGGCCTGGAATCAGCCCCAGCATTTT
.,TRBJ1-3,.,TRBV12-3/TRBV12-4,CASSLGSSTIGNTIYF,TGTGCCAGCAGTTTAGGGTCTTCTACCATTGGAAACACCATATATTTT
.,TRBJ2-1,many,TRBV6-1,CASTGRRIYNEQFF,TGTGCCAGCACGGGGCGACGGATCTACAATGAGCAGTTCTTC
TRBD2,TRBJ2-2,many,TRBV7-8,CASSTTSGDTGELFF,TGTGCCAGCAGCACCACTAGCGGAGACACCGGGGAGCTGTTTTTT
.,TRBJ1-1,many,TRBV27,CASSLSYGDTEAFF,TGTGCCAGCAGTTTATCGTACGGGGACACTGAAGCTTTCTTT